The entry that follows covers one T cell receptor beta chain sequence. At one of its ends the junction is not consistent with the germline gene, which may arise from a read error. CDR1 is MNHNY, CDR2 SVGAGI, per germline (reference sequence). There are 12 residues in the CDR3. Repertoires were generated with immunoSEQ multiplex PCR, while TCRdb's copy carries only in-frame clones and drops some. The top ten clones hold 5.5% to 8.5% of a sample with approximately 160,000 clones, about 88% of them seen once. This record belongs to a study of blood T cell repertoires in COVID-19. In the study overall: Sample material is recorded as cDNA or gDNA derived from T cells, B-cell-depleted T cells, or PBMCs.

Across about two dozen US areas, participants ranged in age from about 18 to 100 years. Cohort 3 recovery required two negative PCRs, clearance, or symptom resolution. This clonotype originated in a woman in her fifties or sixties who had recovered from COVID-19. Sample: PBMCs or T cells enriched from blood (not recorded which). The rearrangement joins TRBV6-6 to TRBJ2-2, with unresolved D. DNA for the CDR3: TGTGCCAGCAGTTCGAACATCGGGGAGCTGTTTTTT. Amino acids: CASSSNIGELFF.